This T cell receptor beta chain appears in the sequencing data of a study of T cells expressing NK-cell markers. In regard to this clonotype: Its specificity is not known.

Findings and caveats of the study: It was still unclear whether expanded NKG2C+ T cell clones were HCMV specific.

Reanalyzing the 5' RACE reads, TCRdb keeps one entry per CDR3 protein, without DNA. The repertoire table contains about 550,000 distinct CDR3 sequences. This CDR3 contains 15 residues. Per the germline V gene, CDR1 is LGHNA and CDR2 is YNFKEQ. This chain links TRBV4-2 with TRBJ1-1; the D gene TCRdb calls, TRBD1, cannot be checked with no DNA. The receptor was derived from a man aged 18 to 29 in good health. Material: blood T cells: a sorted CD56 or NKG2C T cell subset, CD4+ or CD8+ T cells, or bulk PBMC T cells (not recorded which). The CDR3: CASSRITTGSEEAFF.